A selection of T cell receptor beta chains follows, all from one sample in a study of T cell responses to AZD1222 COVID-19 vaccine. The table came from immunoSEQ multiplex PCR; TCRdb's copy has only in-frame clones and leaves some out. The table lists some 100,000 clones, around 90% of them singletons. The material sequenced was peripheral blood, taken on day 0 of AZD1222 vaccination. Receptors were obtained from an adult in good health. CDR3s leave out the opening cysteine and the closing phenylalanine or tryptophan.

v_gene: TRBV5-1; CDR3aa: ASTPGALLGDTIY
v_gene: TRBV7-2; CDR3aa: ASSSWAQAGNNEQF
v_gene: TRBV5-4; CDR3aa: ASSLNSYEQY
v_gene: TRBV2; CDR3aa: ASSEMGINQPQH
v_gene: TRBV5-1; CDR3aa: ASSTQPSSGSRTDTQY
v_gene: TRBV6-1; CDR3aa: ASSEERWNSGANVLT
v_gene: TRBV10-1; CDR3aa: ASIENGTRSSYEQY
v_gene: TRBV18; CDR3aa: ASSPTGVGNTIY
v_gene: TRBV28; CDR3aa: ASTLGQTTGQPQH
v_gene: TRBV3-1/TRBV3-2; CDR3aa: ASSQDRGYGYT
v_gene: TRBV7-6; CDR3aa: ASSQYGTSGSFEQF
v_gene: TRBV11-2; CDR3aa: ASSFGLNSPLH
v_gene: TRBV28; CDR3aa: ASISPTGSYEQY
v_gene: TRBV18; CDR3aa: ASSPGTSGANVLT
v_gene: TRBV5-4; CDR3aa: ASSGAGRYGYT
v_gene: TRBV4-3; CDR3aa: ASSQARGVMPQH
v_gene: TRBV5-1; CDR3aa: ASSERGEMNTEAF
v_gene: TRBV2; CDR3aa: ASSDRSPGGGTEAF
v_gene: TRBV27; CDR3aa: ASSLRSGAGRGNTDTQY
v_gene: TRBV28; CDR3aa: ASSRRLGRAPLEQY
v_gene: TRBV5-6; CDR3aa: ASSLALSITPYGYT
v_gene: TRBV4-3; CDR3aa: ASSQRHSTPSYEQY
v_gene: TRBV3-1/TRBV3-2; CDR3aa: ASSQDPDRAQTQY
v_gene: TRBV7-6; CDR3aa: ASSSYLLSSYNEQF
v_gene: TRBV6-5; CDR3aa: ASSPAAETQY
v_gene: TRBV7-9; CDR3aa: ASSKENTGELF